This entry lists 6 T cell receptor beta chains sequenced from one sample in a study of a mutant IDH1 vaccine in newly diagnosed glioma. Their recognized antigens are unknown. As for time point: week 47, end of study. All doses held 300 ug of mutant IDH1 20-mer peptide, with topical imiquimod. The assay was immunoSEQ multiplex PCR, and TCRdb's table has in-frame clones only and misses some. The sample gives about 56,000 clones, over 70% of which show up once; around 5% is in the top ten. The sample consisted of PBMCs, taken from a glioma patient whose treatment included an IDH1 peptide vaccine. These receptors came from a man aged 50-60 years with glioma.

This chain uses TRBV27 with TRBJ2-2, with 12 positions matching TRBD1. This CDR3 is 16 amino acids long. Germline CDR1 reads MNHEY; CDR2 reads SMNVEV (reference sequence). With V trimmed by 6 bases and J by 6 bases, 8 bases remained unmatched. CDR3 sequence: CASSDPGQGAPGELFF. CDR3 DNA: TGTGCCAGCAGCGATCCGGGACAGGGGGCCCCCGGGGAGCTGTTTTTT.

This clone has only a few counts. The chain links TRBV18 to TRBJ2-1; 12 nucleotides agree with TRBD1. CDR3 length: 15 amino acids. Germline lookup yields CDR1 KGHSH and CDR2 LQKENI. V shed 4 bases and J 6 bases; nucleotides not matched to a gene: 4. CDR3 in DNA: TGTGCCAGCTCACTGGGACAGGGGGCGGCCAATGAGCAGTTCTTC. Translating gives CASSLGQGAANEQFF.

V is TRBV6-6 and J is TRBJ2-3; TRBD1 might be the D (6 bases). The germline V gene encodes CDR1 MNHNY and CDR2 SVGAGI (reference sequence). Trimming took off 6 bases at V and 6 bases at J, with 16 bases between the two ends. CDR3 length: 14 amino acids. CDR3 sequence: CASSLDKGVDTQYF. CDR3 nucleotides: TGTGCCAGCAGCCTCGACAAGGGGGTGGATACGCAGTATTTT.

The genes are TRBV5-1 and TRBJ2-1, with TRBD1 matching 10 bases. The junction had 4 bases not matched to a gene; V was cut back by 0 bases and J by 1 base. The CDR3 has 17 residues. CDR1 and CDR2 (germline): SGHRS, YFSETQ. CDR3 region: CASSLGGTGVSYNEQFF. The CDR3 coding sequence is TGCGCCAGCAGCTTGGGCGGGACAGGGGTTTCCTACAATGAGCAGTTCTTC.

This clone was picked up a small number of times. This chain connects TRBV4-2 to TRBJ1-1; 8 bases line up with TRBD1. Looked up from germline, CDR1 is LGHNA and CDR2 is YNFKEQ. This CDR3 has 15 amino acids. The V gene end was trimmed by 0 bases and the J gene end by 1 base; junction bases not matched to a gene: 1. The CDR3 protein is CASSQDDRGNTEAFF. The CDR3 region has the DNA TGTGCCAGCAGCCAAGATGACAGGGGGAACACTGAAGCTTTCTTT.

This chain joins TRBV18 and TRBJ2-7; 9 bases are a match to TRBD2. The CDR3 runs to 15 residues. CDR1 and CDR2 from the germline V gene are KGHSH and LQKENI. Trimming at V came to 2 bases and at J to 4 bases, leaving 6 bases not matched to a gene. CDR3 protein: CASSPGSGGSYEQYF. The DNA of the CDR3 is TGTGCCAGCTCACCAGGAAGCGGGGGGTCGTACGAGCAGTACTTC.